Here is one T cell receptor beta chain with its context. Antigen specificity is unknown. This specimen belongs to a study of cytomegalovirus exposure and HLA in healthy donors. Study-wide results and limits: Previous analysis showed most TCR beta V segments were productive about 90% or about 30% of the time.

The PCR was carried out with 60 Vbeta primers and 13 Jbeta primers. Generated by immunoSEQ multiplex PCR, the TCRdb table keeps only in-frame clones and is missing some. The repertoire holds over 85,000 clones, with around 76% as singletons. The germline gives CDR1 LNHDA, CDR2 SQIVND (reference sequence). The J segment lost 3 bases and the V segment lost 5 bases, leaving 4 bases of the junction unmatched. This CDR3 has 14 residues. This chain connects TRBV19 to TRBJ1-2, with 9 bases lining up with TRBD1. Sample: PBMCs. The TCR was taken from a man aged 25-45 years in good health and CMV-seronegative. The CDR3 nucleotides are TGTGCCAGTAGTGTACAGGGGGCATACTATGGCTACACCTTC. As protein: CASSVQGAYYGYTF.